This T cell receptor (beta chain) was recorded in a study of CD8+CD57+ T cells in acquired aplastic anemia (dated by TCRdb to the late 2010s). Regarding the research as a whole: A mean of approximately 3 ug of DNA, ranging from about 0.2 to 27.4 ug, was extracted from sorted CD4+ and CD8+ cells. An average of approximately 10 million reads for CD4+ cells and 12 million or so reads for CD8+ cells was obtained from healthy donor samples.

Of note for this clonotype: The antigen this receptor binds is unknown. Within one base of it there is no much larger clone, and no base qualities were kept.

In this study, sorted CD4+ and CD8+ T cells from the blood of healthy subjects and of severe aplastic anemia patients had their TCR repertoires deep-sequenced. Ficoll-Paque density gradient centrifugation was used to isolate peripheral blood mononuclear cells. Before DNA extraction, CD4+ and CD8+ T cells were sorted with FACS or magnetic beads. The paper as a whole reports these results and caveats: No significant difference in CD8+ Simpson's diversity was found between patients and healthy controls (P=0.060). Some 31 CD8+ CDR3 sequences were shared between patients and controls but appeared highly expressed in patients and within their immunodominant clones.

TCR beta VDJ combination and CDR3 sequence profiling used genomic DNA as the template. TCR repertoire sequencing was run on an Illumina HiSeq 2000. In the authors' own workflow: Repertoire assessment relied on Simpson's diversity index, CDR3 size and DJ length profiles, and TRBV/TRBJ rearrangement plots. The most abundant DNA sequence in the deep sequencing data was taken as the immunodominant clone. CDR3 amino acid sequences were screened for sharing across subjects and compared with published repertoires and the VDJdb database. TCRdb ran its own pipeline on the public reads, namely fastp trimming at Q25 and MiXCR clone calling, and kept in-frame beta chains. Entries are consolidated by CDR3 protein sequence, retaining the most common genes and DNA. The authors' filters were not applied to this entry. Recorded for this sample are around 230,000 distinct CDR3 sequences; around 60% of them occurred a single time. The biggest ten clones account for roughly 29% of the sample.

V lost 3 bases and J lost 8 bases; the stretch between them is 13 bases long. CDR1 and CDR2, looked up from the germline V gene (reference sequence), are LNHDA and SQIVND. Including cysteine and phenylalanine, the CDR3 has 13 amino acids. CDR3 DNA is the only sequence kept; it has 39 bases, read in frame from the first base. This TCR was recovered from a human donor in good health. Recombination linked TRBV19 to TRBJ1-1; no confident D gene assignment can be made. The sequenced material came from sorted CD4+, CD8+, or CD8+CD57+ T cells (not recorded which) from PBMCs. Read as DNA, the sequence is TGTGCCAGTAGTATCCGGGGTGGGTGGGAAGCTTTCTTT. Its amino acids are CASSIRGGWEAFF.